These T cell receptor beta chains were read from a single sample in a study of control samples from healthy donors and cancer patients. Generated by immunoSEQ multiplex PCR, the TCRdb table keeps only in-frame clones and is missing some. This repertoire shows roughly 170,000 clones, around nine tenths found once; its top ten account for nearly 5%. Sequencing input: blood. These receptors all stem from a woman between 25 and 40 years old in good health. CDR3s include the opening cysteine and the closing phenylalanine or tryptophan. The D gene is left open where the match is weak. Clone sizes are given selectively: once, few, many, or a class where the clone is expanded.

CASSLAVRTGNIQYF,TGCGCCAGCAGCTTGGCCGTCAGAACCGGAAACATTCAGTACTTC,TRBJ2-4,TRBV5-1,NA,NA
CASLSSVWKREPTYEQYF,TGTGCCAGCCTCTCTTCGGTCTGGAAACGGGAGCCGACTTACGAGCAGTACTTC,TRBJ2-7,TRBV5-6,NA,NA
CATSDPPGPRAQEQFF,TGTGCCACCAGTGATCCCCCCGGACCCCGGGCCCAAGAGCAGTTCTTC,TRBJ2-1,TRBV24-1,NA,NA
CASSQDLPVGHPGHEQYF,TGTGCCAGCAGCCAAGATTTACCAGTGGGTCACCCCGGCCACGAGCAGTACTTC,TRBJ2-7,TRBV3-1/TRBV3-2,NA,NA
CASSQPGTGAYEQYF,TGCGCCAGCAGTCAGCCCGGGACAGGGGCCTACGAGCAGTACTTC,TRBJ2-7,TRBV23-1,NA,TRBD1
CASRTDATEAFF,TGCGCCTCTAGGACAGACGCAACTGAAGCTTTCTTT,TRBJ1-1,TRBV5-1,NA,NA
CASSLARSEGQGTLFF,TGCGCCAGCAGCTTGGCCAGGAGTGAGGGACAGGGTACACTGTTTTTT,TRBJ1-4,TRBV5-1,NA,TRBD1
CASSQRLVHGTDTQYF,TGTGCCAGCAGCCAGCGACTAGTTCATGGCACAGATACGCAGTATTTT,TRBJ2-3,TRBV11-2,NA,NA
CASSQGSLWTGELFF,TGTGCCAGCAGTCAAGGGTCCCTTTGGACCGGGGAGCTGTTTTTT,TRBJ2-2,TRBV6-6,NA,NA
CASSLVLASGTDTQYF,TGTGCCAGCAGCTTGGTTTTGGCCTCCGGCACAGATACGCAGTATTTT,TRBJ2-3,TRBV5-6,NA,NA
CATSQAESGQFF,TGTGCCACCAGCCAGGCAGAGAGTGGGCAGTTCTTC,TRBJ2-1,TRBV15,NA,NA
CASSARGGPETQYF,TGTGCCAGCAGTGCCCGAGGTGGGCCGGAGACCCAGTACTTC,TRBJ2-5,TRBV25-1,NA,NA
CASSPRGQQRSLTDTQYF,TGTGCCAGCAGCCCACGGGGACAGCAACGGTCTCTCACAGATACGCAGTATTTT,TRBJ2-3,TRBV7-9,once,TRBD1
CASSVGTGEGTEAFF,TGTGCCAGCAGCGTGGGGACAGGGGAGGGCACTGAAGCTTTCTTT,TRBJ1-1,TRBV9,NA,TRBD1
CASSSIAGVLPEDTDTQYF,TGTGCCAGCAGTTCCATAGCGGGAGTTTTGCCCGAAGACACAGATACGCAGTATTTT,TRBJ2-3,TRBV28,few,TRBD2
CASSQIGTFGEKLFF,TGCGCCAGCAGCCAAATCGGGACTTTCGGTGAAAAACTGTTTTTT,TRBJ1-4,TRBV4-1,few,NA
CASSLVVSGRARYNEQFF,TGTGCCAGCAGCTTAGTCGTTAGCGGGAGGGCCCGGTACAATGAGCAGTTCTTC,TRBJ2-1,TRBV7-2,NA,TRBD2
CASSMGGESGYTF,TGTGCCAGTAGTATGGGGGGTGAAAGTGGCTACACCTTC,TRBJ1-2,TRBV19,NA,NA
CASRQGGGGLDGYTF,TGTGCCAGCAGACAAGGGGGAGGGGGGCTGGATGGCTACACCTTC,TRBJ1-2,TRBV3-1/TRBV3-2,NA,NA
CASRQAGTGHTGELFF,TGTGCCAGCAGGCAAGCCGGGACAGGGCACACCGGGGAGCTGTTTTTT,TRBJ2-2,TRBV13,NA,TRBD1
CASSSRLARAGSGANVLTF,TGTGCCAGCAGCAGCCGACTCGCCAGGGCGGGGTCCGGGGCCAACGTCCTGACTTTC,TRBJ2-6,TRBV11-2,NA,NA
CASSARGLAGERDYEQYF,TGTGCCAGCAGTGCCCGGGGGCTAGCGGGAGAACGGGACTACGAGCAGTACTTC,TRBJ2-7,TRBV6-1,NA,TRBD2
CASSDGGAKPNGQFF,TGTGCCAGCAGTGACGGGGGCGCGAAGCCTAATGGGCAGTTCTTC,TRBJ2-1,TRBV6-4,NA,NA
CASRRTSEETQYF,TGTGCCAGCAGAAGGACTAGCGAAGAGACCCAGTACTTC,TRBJ2-5,TRBV6-5,NA,TRBD2
CASSESPGYGYTF,TGTGCCAGCAGTGAAAGCCCGGGATATGGCTACACCTTC,TRBJ1-2,TRBV6-1,NA,NA
CASSSGGPPAGELFF,TGCGCCAGCAGCTCGGGTGGGCCTCCTGCCGGGGAGCTGTTTTTT,TRBJ2-2,TRBV5-1,NA,NA
CASRSGRPSPQYF,TGTGCAAGTCGCTCTGGGAGGCCGAGTCCGCAGTATTTT,TRBJ2-3,TRBV12-2,NA,NA
CASSLGQANYGYTF,TGTGCCAGCAGCCTTGGACAGGCCAACTATGGCTACACCTTC,TRBJ1-2,TRBV28,NA,TRBD1
CAVHSPRQGAGGGYTF,TGTGCCGTACACTCACCCCGACAGGGGGCTGGTGGTGGCTACACCTTC,TRBJ1-2,TRBV10-3,NA,TRBD1
CASSQDSSAVFYEQYF,TGTGCCAGCAGCCAAGACTCTAGCGCCGTTTTCTACGAGCAGTACTTC,TRBJ2-7,TRBV4-2,NA,NA
CASSHLGEKLFF,TGTGCCAGCAGCCATCTAGGGGAAAAACTGTTTTTT,TRBJ1-4,TRBV6-5,once,NA
CASSLLGGGAFRGAGGYEQYF,TGTGCCAGCAGTTTATTAGGCGGGGGAGCTTTTAGGGGCGCGGGAGGGTACGAGCAGTACTTC,TRBJ2-7,TRBV28,NA,TRBD2
CASRDSHSGNTIYF,TGTGCCAGTAGGGACAGCCACTCTGGAAACACCATATATTTT,TRBJ1-3,TRBV7-9,NA,TRBD1
CASSHRQGGNTIYF,TGTGCCAGCAGTCACAGACAGGGGGGAAACACCATATATTTT,TRBJ1-3,TRBV6-5,once,TRBD1
CASSLATLGMGTGELFF,TGTGCCAGCAGCTTAGCGACTCTAGGGATGGGCACCGGGGAGCTGTTTTTT,TRBJ2-2,TRBV7-2,NA,NA
CASSQEWRLNTEAFF,TGTGCCAGCAGCCAAGAATGGAGGCTGAACACTGAAGCTTTCTTT,TRBJ1-1,TRBV4-2,NA,NA
CASSFLAGGEETQYF,TGCGCCAGCAGCTTCCTAGCGGGGGGGGAAGAGACCCAGTACTTC,TRBJ2-5,TRBV5-1,NA,TRBD2
CASSRYNSPLHF,TGTGCCAGCAGCCGCTATAATTCACCCCTCCACTTT,TRBJ1-6,TRBV27,NA,NA
CASSRTYSYEQYF,TGTGCCAGCAGTAGGACATATAGCTACGAGCAGTACTTC,TRBJ2-7,TRBV12-3/TRBV12-4,NA,NA
CASSLQVSRGYTF,TGTGCCAGCAGCTTGCAGGTATCGCGGGGCTACACCTTC,TRBJ1-2,TRBV5-4,NA,NA
CASSQRTAGGELFF,TGTGCCAGCAGCCAAAGAACAGCGGGAGGGGAGCTGTTTTTT,TRBJ2-2,TRBV11-3,NA,TRBD2
CASSSPTGTSGSFQETQYF,TGTGCCAGCAGTTCCCCTACCGGGACTAGCGGGAGTTTCCAAGAGACCCAGTACTTC,TRBJ2-5,TRBV27,NA,TRBD2
CASSQESWQSPGEKLFF,TGTGCCAGCAGCCAAGAAAGCTGGCAATCACCGGGAGAAAAACTGTTTTTT,TRBJ1-4,TRBV3-1/TRBV3-2,once,NA
CATSRAFGRVDAKNIQYF,TGTGCCACCAGCAGAGCATTTGGCAGGGTTGATGCCAAAAACATTCAGTACTTC,TRBJ2-4,TRBV15,NA,NA
CASSPSGVTTDTQYF,TGTGCCAGCAGCCCTAGCGGGGTGACCACAGATACGCAGTATTTT,TRBJ2-3,TRBV11-3,NA,TRBD2
CATIRGDRGHNEQFF,TGTGCCACCATTAGGGGGGACAGGGGGCACAATGAGCAGTTCTTC,TRBJ2-1,TRBV24-1,NA,TRBD1
CASSLGTANEKLFF,TGTGCCAGCAGCTTGGGGACAGCTAATGAAAAACTGTTTTTT,TRBJ1-4,TRBV7-9,NA,TRBD1
CAGGVRSEAFF,TGTGCCGGGGGGGTGCGGAGTGAAGCTTTCTTT,TRBJ1-1,TRBV2,NA,NA
CASRPTGTRDTQYF,TGTGCCAGCAGACCTACCGGGACCAGAGATACGCAGTATTTT,TRBJ2-3,TRBV2,few,NA
CASSRKVTGGGETQYF,TGTGCCAGCAGCCGTAAAGTAACAGGGGGCGGGGAGACCCAGTACTTC,TRBJ2-5,TRBV13,NA,TRBD1
CASSSGVCGNTIYF,TGTGCCAGTAGTTCAGGGGTGTGTGGAAACACCATATATTTT,TRBJ1-3,TRBV19,once,NA
CASRLTTSATTDTQYF,TGTGCAAGTCGCTTAACGACTAGCGCCACCACAGATACGCAGTATTTT,TRBJ2-3,TRBV12-2,NA,NA
CASSPGAGTQYF,TGTGCCAGCAGCCCCGGGGCGGGTACGCAGTATTTT,TRBJ2-3,TRBV3-1/TRBV3-2,NA,NA
CASSSNGQGYNEKLFF,TGCGCCAGCAGCTCCAACGGACAGGGATATAATGAAAAACTGTTTTTT,TRBJ1-4,TRBV5-1,NA,TRBD1
CASSIAGNYGYTF,TGTGCCAGTAGTATAGCGGGGAACTATGGCTACACCTTC,TRBJ1-2,TRBV19,NA,NA